This T cell receptor beta chain was recovered during a study of CD8+CD57+ T cells in acquired aplastic anemia. CD8+CD57+ cell expansion had been shown by flow cytometry in patients chosen for sequencing. Receipt of therapy had not occurred in any patient by the time of blood sampling. Profiles of TCR beta VDJ and CDR3 were generated from a genomic DNA template. TCRdb ran MiXCR on the reads and lists one entry per CDR3 protein. Of 180,000 or so distinct CDR3 sequences detected, less than 60% appear once; the ten largest clones hold more than 1.5%. Germline V gives CDR1 SNHLY, CDR2 FYNNEI. The V and J ends lost 8 bases and 2 bases respectively, with 15 bases between them. CDR3 length equals 14 residues.

The sequencing input was sorted CD4+, CD8+, or CD8+CD57+ T cells (not recorded which) from PBMCs. The TCR originated in a human donor with aplastic anemia. The gene calls are TRBV2 and TRBJ1-1, with D possibly being TRBD1 (5 bases). The DNA of the CDR3 is TGTGCCAGCCATACTCAGGGCGGAAACACTGAAGCTTTCTTT. As protein: CASHTQGGNTEAFF. The complete variable domain, with remaining parts taken from reference TRBV2 and TRBJ1-1, reads EPEVTQTPSHQVTQMGQEVILRCVPISNHLYFYWYRQILGQKVEFLVSFYNNEISEKSEIFDDQFSVERPDGSNFTLKIRSTKLEDSAMYFCASHTQGGNTEAFFGQGTRLTVV.